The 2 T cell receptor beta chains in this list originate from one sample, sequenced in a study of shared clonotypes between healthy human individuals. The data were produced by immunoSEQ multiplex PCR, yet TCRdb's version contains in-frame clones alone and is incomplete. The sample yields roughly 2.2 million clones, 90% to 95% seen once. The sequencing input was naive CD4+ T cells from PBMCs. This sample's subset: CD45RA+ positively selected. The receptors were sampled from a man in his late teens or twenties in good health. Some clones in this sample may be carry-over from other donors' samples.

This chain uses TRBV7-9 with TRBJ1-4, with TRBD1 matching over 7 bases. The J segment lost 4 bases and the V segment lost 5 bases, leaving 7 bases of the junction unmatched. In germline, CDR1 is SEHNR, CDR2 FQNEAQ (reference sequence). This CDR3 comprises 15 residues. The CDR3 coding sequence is TGTGCCAGCAGCCCAGGGACAGCCCTTAATGAAAAACTGTTTTTT. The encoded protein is CASSPGTALNEKLFF.

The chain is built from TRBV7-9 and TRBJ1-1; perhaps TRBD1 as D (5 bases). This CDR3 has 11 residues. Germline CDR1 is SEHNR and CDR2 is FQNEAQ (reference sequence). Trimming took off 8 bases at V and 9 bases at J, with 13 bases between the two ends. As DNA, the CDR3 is TGTGCCAGCGGCCCCACAGGCCAAGCTTTCTTT. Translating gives CASGPTGQAFF.